This T cell receptor beta chain was captured in a study of cytomegalovirus exposure and HLA in healthy donors. The study ran its PCR with 60 Vbeta and 13 Jbeta primers. Data came from immunoSEQ multiplex PCR; TCRdb stores just in-frame clones and leaves some out. Among around 160,000 clones listed, 70% to 85% were seen once. Trimming removed 4 bases at V and 9 bases at J, with 13 bases between. CDR3 length: 14 amino acids. CDR1 and CDR2 (germline): SGHTA, FQGNSA. This clonotype was obtained from a male donor in good health and CMV-seronegative. The V and J genes are TRBV7-2 and TRBJ1-6; D is unresolved. Sequenced input: PBMCs. CDR3 DNA sequence: TGTGCCAGCAGCTCGACCCTAGGTTCTTCACCCCTCCACTTT. The encoded protein is CASSSTLGSSPLHF.